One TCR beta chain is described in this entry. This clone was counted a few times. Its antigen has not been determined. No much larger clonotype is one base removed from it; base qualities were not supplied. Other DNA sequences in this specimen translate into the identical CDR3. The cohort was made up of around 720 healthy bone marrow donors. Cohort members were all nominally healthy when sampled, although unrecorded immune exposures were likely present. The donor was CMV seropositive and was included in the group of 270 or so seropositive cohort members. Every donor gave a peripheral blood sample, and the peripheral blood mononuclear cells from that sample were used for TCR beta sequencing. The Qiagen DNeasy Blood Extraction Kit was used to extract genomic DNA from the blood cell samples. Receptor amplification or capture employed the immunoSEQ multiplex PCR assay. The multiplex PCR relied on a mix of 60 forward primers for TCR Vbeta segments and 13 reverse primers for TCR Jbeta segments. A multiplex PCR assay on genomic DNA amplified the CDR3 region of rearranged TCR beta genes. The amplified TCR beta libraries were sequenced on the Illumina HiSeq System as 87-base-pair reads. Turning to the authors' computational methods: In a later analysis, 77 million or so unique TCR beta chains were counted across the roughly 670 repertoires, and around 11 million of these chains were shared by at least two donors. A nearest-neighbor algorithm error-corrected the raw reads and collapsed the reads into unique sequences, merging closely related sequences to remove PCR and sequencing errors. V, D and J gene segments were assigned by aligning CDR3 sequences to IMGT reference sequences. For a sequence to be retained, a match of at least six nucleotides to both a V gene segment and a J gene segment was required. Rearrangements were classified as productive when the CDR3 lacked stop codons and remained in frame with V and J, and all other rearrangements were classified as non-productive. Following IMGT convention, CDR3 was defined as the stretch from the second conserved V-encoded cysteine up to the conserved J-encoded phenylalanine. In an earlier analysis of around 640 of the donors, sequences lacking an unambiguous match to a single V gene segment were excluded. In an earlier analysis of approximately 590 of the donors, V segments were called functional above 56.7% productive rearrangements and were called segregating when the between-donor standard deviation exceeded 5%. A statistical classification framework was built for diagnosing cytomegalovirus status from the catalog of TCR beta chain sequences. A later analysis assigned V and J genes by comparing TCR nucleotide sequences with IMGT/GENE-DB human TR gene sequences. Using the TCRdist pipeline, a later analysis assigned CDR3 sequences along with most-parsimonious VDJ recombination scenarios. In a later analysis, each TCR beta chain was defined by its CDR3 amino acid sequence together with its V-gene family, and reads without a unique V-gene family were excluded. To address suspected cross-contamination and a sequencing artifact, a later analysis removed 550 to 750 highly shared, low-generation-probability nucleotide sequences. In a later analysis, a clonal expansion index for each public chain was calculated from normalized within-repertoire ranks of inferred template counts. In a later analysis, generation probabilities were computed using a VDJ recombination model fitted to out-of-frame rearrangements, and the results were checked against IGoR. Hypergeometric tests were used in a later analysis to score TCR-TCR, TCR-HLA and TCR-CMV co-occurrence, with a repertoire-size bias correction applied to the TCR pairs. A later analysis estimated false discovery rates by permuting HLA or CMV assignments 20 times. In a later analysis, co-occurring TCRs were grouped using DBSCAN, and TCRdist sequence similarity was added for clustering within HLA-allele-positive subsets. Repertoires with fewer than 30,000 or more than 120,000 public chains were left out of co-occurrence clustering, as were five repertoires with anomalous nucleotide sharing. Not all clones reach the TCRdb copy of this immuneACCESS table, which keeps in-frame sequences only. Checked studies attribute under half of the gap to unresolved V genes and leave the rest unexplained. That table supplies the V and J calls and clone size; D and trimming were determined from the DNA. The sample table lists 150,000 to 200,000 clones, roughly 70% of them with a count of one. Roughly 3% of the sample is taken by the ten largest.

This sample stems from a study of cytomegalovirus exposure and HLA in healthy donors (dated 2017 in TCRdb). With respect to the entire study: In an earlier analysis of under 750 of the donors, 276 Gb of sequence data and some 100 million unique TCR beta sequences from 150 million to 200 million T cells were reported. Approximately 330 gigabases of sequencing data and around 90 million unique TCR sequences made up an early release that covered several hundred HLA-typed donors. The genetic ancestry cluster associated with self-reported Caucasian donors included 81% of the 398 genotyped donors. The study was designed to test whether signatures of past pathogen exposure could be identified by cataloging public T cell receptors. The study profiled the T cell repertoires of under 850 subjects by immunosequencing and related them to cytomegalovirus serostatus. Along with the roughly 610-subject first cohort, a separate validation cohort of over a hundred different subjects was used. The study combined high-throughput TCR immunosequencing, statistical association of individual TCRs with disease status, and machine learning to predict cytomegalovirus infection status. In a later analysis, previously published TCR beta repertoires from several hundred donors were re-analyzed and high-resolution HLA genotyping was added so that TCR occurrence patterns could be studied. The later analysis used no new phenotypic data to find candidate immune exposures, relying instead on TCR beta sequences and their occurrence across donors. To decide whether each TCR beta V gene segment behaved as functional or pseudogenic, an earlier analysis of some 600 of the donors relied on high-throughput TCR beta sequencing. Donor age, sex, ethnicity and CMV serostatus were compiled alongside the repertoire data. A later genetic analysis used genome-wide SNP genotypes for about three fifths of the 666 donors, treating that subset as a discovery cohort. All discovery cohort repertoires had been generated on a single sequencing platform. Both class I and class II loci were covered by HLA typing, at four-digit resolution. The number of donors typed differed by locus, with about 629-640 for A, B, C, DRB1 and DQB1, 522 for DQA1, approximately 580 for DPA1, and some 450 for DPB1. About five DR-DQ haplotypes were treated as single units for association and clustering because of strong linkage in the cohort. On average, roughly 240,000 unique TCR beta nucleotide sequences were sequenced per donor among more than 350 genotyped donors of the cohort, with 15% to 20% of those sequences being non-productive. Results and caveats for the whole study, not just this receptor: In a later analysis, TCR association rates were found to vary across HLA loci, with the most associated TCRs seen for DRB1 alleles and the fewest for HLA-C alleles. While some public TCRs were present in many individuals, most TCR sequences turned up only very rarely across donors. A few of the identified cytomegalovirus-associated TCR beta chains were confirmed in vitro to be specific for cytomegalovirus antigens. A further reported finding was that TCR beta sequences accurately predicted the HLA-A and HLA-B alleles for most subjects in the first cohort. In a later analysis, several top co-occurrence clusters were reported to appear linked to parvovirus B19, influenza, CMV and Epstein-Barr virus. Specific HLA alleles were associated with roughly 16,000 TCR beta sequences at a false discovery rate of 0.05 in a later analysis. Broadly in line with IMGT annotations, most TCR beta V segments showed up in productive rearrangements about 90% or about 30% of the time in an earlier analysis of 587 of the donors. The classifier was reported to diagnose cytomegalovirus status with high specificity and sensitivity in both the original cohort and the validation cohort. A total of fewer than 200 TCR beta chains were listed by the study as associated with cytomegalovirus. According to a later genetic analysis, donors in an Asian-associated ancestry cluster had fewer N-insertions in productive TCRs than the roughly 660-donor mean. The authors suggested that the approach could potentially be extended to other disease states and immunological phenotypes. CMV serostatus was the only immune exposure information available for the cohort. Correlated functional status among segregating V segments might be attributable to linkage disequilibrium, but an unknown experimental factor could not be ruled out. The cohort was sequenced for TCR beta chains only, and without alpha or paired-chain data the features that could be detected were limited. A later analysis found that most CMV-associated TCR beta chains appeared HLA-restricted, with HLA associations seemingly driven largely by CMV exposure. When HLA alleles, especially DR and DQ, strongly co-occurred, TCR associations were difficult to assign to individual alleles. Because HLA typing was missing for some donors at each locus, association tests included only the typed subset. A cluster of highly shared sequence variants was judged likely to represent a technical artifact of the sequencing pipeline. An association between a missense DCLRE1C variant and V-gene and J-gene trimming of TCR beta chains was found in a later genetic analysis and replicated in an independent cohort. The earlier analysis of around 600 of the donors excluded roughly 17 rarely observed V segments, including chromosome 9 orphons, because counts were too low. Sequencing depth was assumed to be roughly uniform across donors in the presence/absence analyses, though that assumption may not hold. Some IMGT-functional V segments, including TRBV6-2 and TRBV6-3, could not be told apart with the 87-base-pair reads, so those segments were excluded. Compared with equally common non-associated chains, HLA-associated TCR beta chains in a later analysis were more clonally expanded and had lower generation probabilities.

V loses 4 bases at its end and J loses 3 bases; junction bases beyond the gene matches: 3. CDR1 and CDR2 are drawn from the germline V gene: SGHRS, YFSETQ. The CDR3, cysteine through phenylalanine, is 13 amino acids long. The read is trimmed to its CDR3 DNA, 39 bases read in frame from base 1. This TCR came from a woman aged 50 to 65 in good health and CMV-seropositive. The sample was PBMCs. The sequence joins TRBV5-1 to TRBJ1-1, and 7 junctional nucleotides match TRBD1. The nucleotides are TGCGCCAGCAGCCGCACAGGGGACACTGAAGCTTTCTTT. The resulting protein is CASSRTGDTEAFF.